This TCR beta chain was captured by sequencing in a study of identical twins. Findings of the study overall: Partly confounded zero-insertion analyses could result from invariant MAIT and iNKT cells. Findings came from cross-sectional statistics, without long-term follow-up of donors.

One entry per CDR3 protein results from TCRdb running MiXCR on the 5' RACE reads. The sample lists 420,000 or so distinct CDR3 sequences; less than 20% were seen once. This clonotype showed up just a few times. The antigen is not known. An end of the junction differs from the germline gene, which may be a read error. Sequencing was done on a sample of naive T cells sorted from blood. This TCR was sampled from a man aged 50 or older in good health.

CDR3 protein: CASSLPGQGFIDF. The CDR3 DNA reads as TGTGCCAGCAGCCTACCGGGACAGGGCTTTATCGACTTC. The V and J genes are TRBV7-9 and TRBJ1-2, with TRBD1 matching over 9 bases. The germline V gene has CDR1 SEHNR and CDR2 FQNEAQ (reference sequence). The CDR3 runs 13 residues.